A single T cell receptor beta chain is shown here with its context. The CDR3 sequence is 15 residues long. V lost 4 bases, J lost 2 bases, and 14 bases lay in between. Germline CDR1 SGHRS, CDR2 YFSETQ. Libraries of TCR beta came from iRepertoire HTBI primers plus Arm-PCR of CDR3 regions. MiXCR was run by TCRdb on the multiplex PCR reads, yielding one entry per CDR3 protein. The top ten hold about a fifth of the sample, which has about 400,000 distinct CDR3 sequences, roughly 20% seen once. The time point denotes: persistent/refractory GD, antithyroid drugs over 5 years with positive TRAb. With RNA extracted from PBMCs as input, the TCR library was made. The sample originates from a study of regulatory T cells in long-lasting Graves disease.

V is TRBV5-1 and J is TRBJ2-3, with D possibly being TRBD1 (6 bases). This sample comprised peripheral blood mononuclear cells (PBMCs), obtained when the disease was refractory, from a patient treated with antithyroid drugs. The TCR was taken from a female donor with Graves disease. The CDR3 bases are TGCGCCAGCAGCCCGCTGACAGGCGACACAGATACGCAGTATTTT. It codes for CASSPLTGDTDTQYF. The full variable domain, in which reference TRBV5-1 and TRBJ2-3 provide the parts outside the CDR3, is KAGVTQTPRYLIKTRGQQVTLSCSPISGHRSVSWYQQTPGQGLQFLFEYFSETQRNKGNFPGRFSGRQFSNSRSEMNVSTLELGDSALYLCASSPLTGDTDTQYFGPGTRLTVL.